This entry features one TCR beta chain sequence. Within the sample, other DNA sequences also encode this same CDR3. V dropped 5 bases and J dropped 0 bases, with 8 bases sitting between them. Germline V CDR1 and CDR2: MDHEN, SYDVKM. This CDR3 has 14 amino acids. This sample was taken from a study of beta chain features in type 1 diabetes. Expressed TCRB transcripts got sequenced, as all isolated RNA was reverse transcribed. Profiling relied on immunoSEQ multiplex PCR, and the TCRdb table lists in-frame clones only, not all of them. The data show hundreds of thousands of clones, about 30% seen once. Sequenced material: naive CD4+ T cells from blood. This chain connects TRBV28 to TRBJ2-1; D possibly corresponds to TRBD2 (6 bases). The clonotype originates from a man aged 18 to 30 in good health. The CDR3 here is CASSLSGSYNEQFF. CDR3 DNA: TGTGCCAGCAGTCTTAGCGGCTCCTACAATGAGCAGTTCTTC.